A single sample is the source of the 6 T cell receptor beta chains below, sequenced in a study of blood T cell repertoires in COVID-19. Measured with immunoSEQ multiplex PCR; TCRdb has only the in-frame clones, and not every one. The sample gives more than 85,000 clones, just over 90% of which show up once; over 0.95% is in the top ten. The source material was peripheral blood. Source of these receptors: a man in his fifties or sixties with acute or convalescent COVID-19.

The rearrangement links TRBV29-1 to TRBJ1-2, with D possibly being TRBD1 (5 bases). CDR1 is SQVTM, CDR2 ANQGSEA, per germline. Deletions cut 6 bases from V and 12 bases from J, with 20 bases between. This CDR3 has 12 residues. The CDR3 DNA follows: TGCAGCGTGGTAGTGGGGCCCGGCGGTAACACCTTC. It translates to CSVVVGPGGNTF.

This clone was detected only once. This chain uses TRBV6-6 with TRBJ2-1; 7 nucleotides line up with TRBD2. Trimming removed 8 bases from V and 6 bases from J; junction bases left unmatched: 7. Germline V gene sequence: CDR1 MNHNY, CDR2 SVGAGI (reference sequence). The CDR3 is 13 residues long. CDR3 in amino acids: CASLSTSSNEQFF. In DNA form, the CDR3 reads TGTGCCAGCCTCTCGACTAGCAGCAATGAGCAGTTCTTC.

The CDR3 DNA reads as TGCGCCAGCAGCTTGGGTTCACAGGGACCGAATTCACCCCTCCACTTT. Protein sequence: CASSLGSQGPNSPLHF. The genes are TRBV5-1 and TRBJ1-6; perhaps TRBD1 as D (6 bases). Germline CDR1 is SGHRS and CDR2 is YFSETQ. There are 16 residues in the CDR3. V lost 0 bases, J lost 7 bases, and 14 bases lay in between.

This clone was recorded only once. This sequence joins TRBV5-1 and TRBJ2-3; D call uncertain. Deletions cut 2 bases from V and 4 bases from J, with 11 bases between. The germline CDR1 and CDR2 sequences are SGHRS and YFSETQ. The CDR3 is made up of 14 amino acids. The CDR3 bases are TGCGCCAGCAGCTTACTCCTCCTGGCAGATACGCAGTATTTT. Its translation: CASSLLLLADTQYF.

The count of this clone is one. The chain employs TRBV5-1 and TRBJ2-3; perhaps TRBD1 as D (6 bases). Per germline, CDR1 SGHRS and CDR2 YFSETQ. The CDR3 spans 17 residues. Trimming stripped 3 bases from V and 2 bases from J, with 19 bases between. CDR3 residues: CASSSLGTQEITDTQYF. The CDR3 nucleotides are TGCGCCAGCAGCTCCTTGGGGACACAGGAAATCACAGATACGCAGTATTTT.

This chain connects TRBV6-5 to TRBJ1-5, with D tentatively TRBD1 (6 bases). Germline V gives CDR1 MNHEY, CDR2 SVGAGI. CDR3 length: 15 residues. V lost 6 bases to trimming and J lost 1 base, with 13 bases between them. The CDR3 region has the DNA TGTGCCAGCAGCCAGCGGGGGGGCAGCAATCAGCCCCAGCATTTT. Residues: CASSQRGGSNQPQHF.